Following are 5 T cell receptor beta chains from one sample sequenced in a study of T cells expressing NK-cell markers. TCRdb reworked the 5' RACE reads into one entry per CDR3 protein, no DNA. In all, the sample yields some 600,000 distinct CDR3 sequences. Sample: blood T cells: a sorted CD56 or NKG2C T cell subset, CD4+ or CD8+ T cells, or bulk PBMC T cells (not recorded which). The origin of the receptors is a man younger than 30 in good health.

This chain's CDR3 is CASSFQAKVAGALGETQYF. The chain couples TRBV11-1 to TRBJ2-5; TCRdb picks TRBD2, but there is no DNA to check that call. This CDR3 spans 19 amino acids. Looked up from germline, CDR1 is SGHAT and CDR2 is FQDESV (reference sequence).

The CDR3 loop is CASSPPVLGETQYF. The chain employs TRBV18 and TRBJ2-5. The germline gives CDR1 KGHSH, CDR2 LQKENI. CDR3 length: 14 residues.

The chain employs TRBV29-1 and TRBJ2-3. CDR1 is SQVTM and CDR2 is ANQGSEA in the germline V gene. The CDR3 consists of 14 residues. The CDR3 is CSVDLLVSTDTQYF.

The V gene is TRBV6-5, the J gene TRBJ1-5; as DNA is missing, the TRBD1 call by TCRdb cannot be tested. Germline CDR1 and CDR2: MNHEY and SVGAGI. This CDR3 has 17 amino acids. CDR3 protein: CASRRLTGQDNNQPQHF.

This chain links TRBV20-1 with TRBJ2-6; the D call from TCRdb, TRBD1, cannot be confirmed without DNA. Per germline, CDR1 DFQATT and CDR2 SNEGSKA (reference sequence). The CDR3 contains 16 residues. This CDR3 reads CSATKGGSSGANVLTF.